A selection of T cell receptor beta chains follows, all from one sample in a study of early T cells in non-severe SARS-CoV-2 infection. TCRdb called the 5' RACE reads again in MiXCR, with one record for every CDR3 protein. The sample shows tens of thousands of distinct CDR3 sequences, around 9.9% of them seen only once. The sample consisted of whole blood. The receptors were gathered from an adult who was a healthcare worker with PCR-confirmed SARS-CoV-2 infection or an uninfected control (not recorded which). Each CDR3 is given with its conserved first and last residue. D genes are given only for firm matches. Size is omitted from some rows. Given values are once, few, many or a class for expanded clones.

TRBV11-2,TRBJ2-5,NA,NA,TGTGCCAGCAGCTTTTCAGTCTTAGGCCAAGAGACCCAGTACTTC,CASSFSVLGQETQYF
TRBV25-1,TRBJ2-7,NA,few,TGTGCCAGCAGTGAATCGTCTTCAGGGACGAGGTACGAGCAGTACTTC,CASSESSSGTRYEQYF
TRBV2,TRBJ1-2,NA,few,TGTGCCAGCAGTGAAGCAGGGGGCTATGGCTACACCTTC,CASSEAGGYGYTF
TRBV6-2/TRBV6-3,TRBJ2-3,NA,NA,TGTGCCAGCAGAGGATCTAGCACAGATACGCAGTATTTT,CASRGSSTDTQYF
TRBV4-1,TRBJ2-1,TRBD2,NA,TGCGCCAGCAGTCGCGGACTAGCGGGAGAATTTGAGCAGTTCTTC,CASSRGLAGEFEQFF
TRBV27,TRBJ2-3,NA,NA,TGTGCCAGCAGTTTAGGGAGGACAGATACGCAGTATTTT,CASSLGRTDTQYF
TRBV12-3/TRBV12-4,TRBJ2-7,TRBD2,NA,TGTGCCAGCAGTTTAACTGCCCTAGCGGGCGTAATTTTC,CASSLTALAGVIF
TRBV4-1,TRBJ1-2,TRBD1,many,TGCGCCAGCAGTACCGGGACAGGTTACGGCTACACCTTC,CASSTGTGYGYTF
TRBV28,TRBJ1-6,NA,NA,TGTGCCAGCAGCCTAAATCAGGGCAGGAATTCACCCCTCCACTTT,CASSLNQGRNSPLHF
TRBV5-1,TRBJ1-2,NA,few,TGCGCCAGCAGCTTGAACCGAGAGGGCTACACCTTC,CASSLNREGYTF
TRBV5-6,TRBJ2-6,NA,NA,TGTGCCAGCAGCTTGGTCTCCGGGCTCGGATGGGACGTCCTGACTTTC,CASSLVSGLGWDVLTF